This TCR beta chain was identified during a study of T-cell reconstitution after alpha-beta-depleted transplantation in children. Library preparation (for TCRbeta) was performed with unique molecular identifiers. Each CDR3 protein gets one entry after TCRdb re-called the PCR reads with MiXCR. The repertoire includes 780,000 or so distinct CDR3 sequences, 15% to 20% of them detected once, and approximately 5% sits in the top ten. This CDR3 has 14 amino acids. Trimming at V came to 3 bases and at J to 2 bases, leaving 7 bases not matched to a gene. The germline CDR1 and CDR2 sequences are DFQATT and SNEGSKA (reference sequence).

This chain connects TRBV20-1 to TRBJ2-7; 7 bases line up with TRBD2. Sequencing was performed on PBMCs, mostly from graft donor cells, taken 360 days after TCRalphabeta/CD19-depleted stem cell transplant. The receptor comes from a male patient aged 10 to 17 who had a stem cell transplant for acute lymphoblastic leukemia, so the T cells may come from the graft donor. CDR3 sequence reads: CSARRGSRAYEQYF. The DNA of the CDR3 is TGCAGTGCTAGGCGCGGGAGCAGAGCCTACGAGCAGTACTTC.